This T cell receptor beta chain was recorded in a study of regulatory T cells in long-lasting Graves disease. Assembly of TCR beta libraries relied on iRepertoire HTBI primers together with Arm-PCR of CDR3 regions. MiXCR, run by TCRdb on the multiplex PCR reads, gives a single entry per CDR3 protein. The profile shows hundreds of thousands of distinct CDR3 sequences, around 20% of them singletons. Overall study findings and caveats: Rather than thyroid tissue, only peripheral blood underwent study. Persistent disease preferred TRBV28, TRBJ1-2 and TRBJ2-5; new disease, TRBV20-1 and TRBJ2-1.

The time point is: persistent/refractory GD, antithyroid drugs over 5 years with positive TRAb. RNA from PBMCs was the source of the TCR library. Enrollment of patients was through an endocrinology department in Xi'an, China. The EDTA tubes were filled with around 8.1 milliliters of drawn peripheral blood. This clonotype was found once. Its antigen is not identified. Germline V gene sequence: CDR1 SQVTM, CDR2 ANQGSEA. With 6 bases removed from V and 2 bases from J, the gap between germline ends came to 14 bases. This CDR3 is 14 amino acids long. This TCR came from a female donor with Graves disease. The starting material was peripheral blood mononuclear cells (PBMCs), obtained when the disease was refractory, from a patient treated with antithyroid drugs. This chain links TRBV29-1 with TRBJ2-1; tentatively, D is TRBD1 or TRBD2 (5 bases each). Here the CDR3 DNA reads TGCAGCGTCGGGACCACCGGGCCCTACAATGAGCAGTTCTTC. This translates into CSVGTTGPYNEQFF.